This entry lists 10 T cell receptor beta chains sequenced from one sample in a study of blood T cell repertoires in COVID-19. Method: immunoSEQ multiplex PCR; TCRdb's copy keeps in-frame clones and lacks some. Here the sample spans about 120,000 clones, approximately 81% being singletons. Sample: peripheral blood. The receptors here all came from a middle-aged man with acute or convalescent COVID-19.

This clone was counted once. The chain employs TRBV19 and TRBJ2-1, with 11 bases lining up with TRBD2. The V segment lost 2 bases and the J segment 9 bases; nucleotides outside the gene matches: 9. The germline CDR1 and CDR2 sequences are LNHDA and SQIVND (reference sequence). This CDR3 is built from 16 residues. The DNA for the CDR3 is TGTGCCAGTAGTATAAAGACTAGCGGGACCCAGTCTGAGCAGTTCTTC. It codes for CASSIKTSGTQSEQFF.

This clone was found a few times. The rearrangement joins TRBV5-8 to TRBJ2-7; 7 bases fit TRBD1. Trimming cost V 2 bases and J 6 bases; bases outside gene matches: 8. Germline V gene sequence: CDR1 SGHTS, CDR2 YDEGEE. This CDR3 contains 14 residues. The DNA for the CDR3 is TGTGCCAGCAGCTTCCTAGGGGGCGCGGGCGAGCAGTACTTC. As protein: CASSFLGGAGEQYF.

The genes are TRBV5-1 and TRBJ2-7; 10 bases agree with TRBD2. In germline, CDR1 is SGHRS, CDR2 YFSETQ. CDR3 length: 16 residues. Trimming at V came to 6 bases and at J to 6 bases, leaving 15 bases not matched to a gene. The CDR3 DNA sequence: TGCGCCAGCAAGTGGGGGCTAGCGGGAGCTAGTCGCGAGCAGTACTTC. The encoded protein is CASKWGLAGASREQYF.

This chain uses TRBV18 with TRBJ2-7; no reliable D call. Trimming shortened V by 4 bases and J by 0 bases, and 7 bases separated the two germline ends. The germline gives CDR1 KGHSH, CDR2 LQKENI. The CDR3 sequence is 13 residues long. The chain's CDR3 is CASSQMRSYEQYF. The CDR3 nucleotides are TGTGCCAGCTCACAGATGCGCTCCTACGAGCAGTACTTC.

The V call is TRBV28, the J call TRBJ1-4; D not certain. Germline V lookup: CDR1 MDHEN, CDR2 SYDVKM. This CDR3 region has 15 residues. With 5 bases removed from V and 6 bases from J, the gap between germline ends came to 16 bases. The CDR3 DNA reads as TGTGCCAGCAGTCCCGCCGGGTCGGTGGATGAAAAACTGTTTTTT. It encodes CASSPAGSVDEKLFF.

The V and J genes are TRBV9 and TRBJ2-6; no clear D. Per germline, CDR1 SGDLS and CDR2 YYNGEE. The germline V and J ends were trimmed by 4 bases and 0 bases, with 11 bases remaining between them. CDR3 length: 16 amino acids. CDR3 in DNA: TGTGCCAGCAGCTCGCACGAGAGCTCTGGGGCCAACGTCCTGACTTTC. It codes for CASSSHESSGANVLTF.

The chain uses TRBV6-1 and TRBJ1-2; D perhaps matches TRBD1 (5 bases). The germline V and J ends were trimmed by 1 base and 3 bases, with 12 bases remaining between them. The length of the CDR3 is 15 residues. CDR1 is MNHNS, CDR2 SASEGT, per germline. For the CDR3, the DNA is TGTGCCAGCAGTGAAGGTTTAGGGGACTACTATGGCTACACCTTC. Its translation: CASSEGLGDYYGYTF.

This clone was found a few times. This chain links TRBV6-5 with TRBJ2-7, with 7 bases fitting TRBD1. CDR1 and CDR2 (germline): MNHEY, SVGAGI. The trim removed 11 bases at V and 5 bases at J, leaving 6 bases unmatched. The CDR3 is 11 amino acids. The CDR3 loop is CASSTGNEQYF. CDR3 DNA sequence: TGTGCCTCCTCGACAGGGAACGAGCAGTACTTC.

The chain carries TRBV12-2 and TRBJ2-5; no DNA check was done on the table's D call, TRBD1. TRBV12-2 is tagged as a pseudogene. The CDR3 runs to 16 residues. This CDR3 is CASRFTGQGDQETQYF. CDR3 bases: TGTGCAAGTCGCTTCACCGGACAGGGGGACCAAGAGACCCAGTACTTC.

The chain couples TRBV5-1 to TRBJ1-6; 7 nucleotides align to TRBD1. After removal of 0 bases from V and 10 bases from J, the junction contained 4 bases not matched to a gene. CDR3 size: 14 residues. Germline V gene lookup returns CDR1 SGHRS and CDR2 YFSETQ. CDR3 bases: TGCGCCAGCAGCTTGGAGACAGGGCCATCACCCCTCCACTTT. Amino acid sequence: CASSLETGPSPLHF. Full variable domain (remainder filled in from reference TRBV5-1 and TRBJ1-6): KAGVTQTPRYLIKTRGQQVTLSCSPISGHRSVSWYQQTPGQGLQFLFEYFSETQRNKGNFPGRFSGRQFSNSRSEMNVSTLELGDSALYLCASSLETGPSPLHFGNGTRLTVT.